The sequence of this TCR beta chain was determined in a study of CD8+CD57+ T cells in acquired aplastic anemia. Notes on the study in general: Patients and controls had in common twenty-nine CD8+ CDR3 sequences.

Genomic DNA provided the template from which TCR beta VDJ and CDR3 profiles were obtained. TCRdb re-derived calls from the reads in MiXCR, one entry per CDR3 protein. This table holds fewer than 300,000 distinct CDR3 sequences, less than 85% found once. In patients chosen for sequencing, flow cytometry had shown CD8+CD57+ cell expansion. About this clonotype itself: The antigen is not known. One junction end does not reproduce the germline sequence, and a read error may be involved.

Germline V gene lookup returns CDR1 SEHNR and CDR2 FQNEAQ (reference sequence). The CDR3 loop spans 16 amino acids. The source of this sequence is a human donor with aplastic anemia. Sequencing was done on a sample of sorted CD4+, CD8+, or CD8+CD57+ T cells (not recorded which) from PBMCs. The rearrangement joins TRBV7-9 to TRBJ2-1; 8 nucleotides line up with TRBD1. CDR3 sequence reads: CASTEAQGDRYNEQFF. The CDR3 nucleotides are TGTGCCAGCACAGAGGCACAGGGGGACCGGTACAACGAGCAGTTCTTC.